Listed below are T cell receptor beta chains from one sample, sequenced in a study of blood T cell repertoires in COVID-19. The data were produced by immunoSEQ multiplex PCR, yet TCRdb's version contains in-frame clones alone and is incomplete. The sample holds roughly 210,000 clones, around 90% seen once. Sequenced material: peripheral blood. All receptors come from a man aged 70 or older with acute or convalescent COVID-19. CDR3s include the opening cysteine and the closing phenylalanine or tryptophan. A D gene is named only where the DNA matches it firmly. The size of a clone is reported for some rows only, either as once, few or many, or as a class for expanded clones.

TRBJ1-1 TRBV29-1 14 - - TGCAGCGTTGATTTTCCAGGCAGGAACACTGAAGCTTTCTTT CSVDFPGRNTEAFF
TRBJ1-1 TRBV11-1 14 - TRBD1 TGTGCCAGCAGTCCCCAACAGGGGTACACTGAAGCTTTCTTT CASSPQQGYTEAFF
TRBJ2-2 TRBV10-3 14 - TRBD1 TGTGCCATACGCAGGGGGCTAGACACCGGGGAGCTGTTTTTT CAIRRGLDTGELFF
TRBJ1-4 TRBV5-4 15 - - TGTGCCAGCAGCCGTTGGGGCTACCGTAATGAAAAACTGTTTTTT CASSRWGYRNEKLFF
TRBJ1-5 TRBV27 13 - - TGTGCCAGCAGGGAAACAGTTTATCAGCCCCAGCATTTT CASRETVYQPQHF
TRBJ1-4 TRBV18 15 - - TGTGCCAGCTCACCACCCGGACTTCCTAATGAAAAACTGTTTTTT CASSPPGLPNEKLFF
TRBJ2-6 TRBV28 15 once TRBD1 TGTGCCAGCAGTCCAGGGGGCTCTGGGGCCAACGTCCTGACTTTC CASSPGGSGANVLTF
TRBJ1-2 TRBV28 13 - - TGTGCCAGCCTTCGGACAGCCAACTATGGCTACACCTTC CASLRTANYGYTF
TRBJ2-1 TRBV30 15 - TRBD2 TGTGCCTGGAGTGCGGGACTAGCGGGAGGTCGTGAGCAGTTCTTC CAWSAGLAGGREQFF
TRBJ2-7 TRBV7-2 14 - TRBD1 TGTGCCAGCAGCTCATTGGACAGGATCTACGAGCAGTACTTC CASSSLDRIYEQYF
TRBJ1-2 TRBV5-1 16 - TRBD1 TGCGCCAGCAGCTCATATGCGGGACAGGGTAACTATGGCTACACCTTC CASSSYAGQGNYGYTF
TRBJ2-2 TRBV19 14 - TRBD1 TGTGCCAGTAGACGACAGGGGGCGATGGGGGAGCTGTTTTTT CASRRQGAMGELFF
TRBJ1-4 TRBV27 15 few - TGTGCCAGCAGCCGAGGACAGAGGAAGATTGAAAAACTGTTTTTT CASSRGQRKIEKLFF
TRBJ1-3 TRBV9 16 - TRBD1 TGTGCCAGCAGCCCCAACAGGGGGCCCTCTGGAAACACCATATATTTT CASSPNRGPSGNTIYF
TRBJ1-5 TRBV3-1/TRBV3-2 14 - - TGTGCCAGCAGCCACAGGGCTAGCAATCAGCCCCAGCATTTT CASSHRASNQPQHF
TRBJ1-3 TRBV18 16 - TRBD1 TGTGCCAGCTCACCACCAAACAGGGGTGCTGGAAACACCATATATTTT CASSPPNRGAGNTIYF
TRBJ2-2 TRBV6-5 15 - - TGTGCCAGCAGCCCCCTCCAGCAGGGCACCGGGGAGCTGTTTTTT CASSPLQQGTGELFF
TRBJ1-4 TRBV19 15 - TRBD1 TGTGCCAGTAGCCCACGGGGACAGGGGTATGAAAAACTGTTTTTT CASSPRGQGYEKLFF
TRBJ2-6 TRBV6-1 16 - - TGTGCCAGCAGTGCTGGACACAACTCTGGGGCCAACGTCCTGACTTTC CASSAGHNSGANVLTF
TRBJ1-6 TRBV5-6 14 - - TGTGCCAGCAGCTTGGCGGGAGGTAATTCACCCCTCCACTTT CASSLAGGNSPLHF
TRBJ2-2 TRBV5-1 21 - TRBD2 TGCGCCAGCAGCCTCCTTGGACTAGCGGGAGGGGGAAACAGGCGACCCGGGGAGCTGTTTTTT CASSLLGLAGGGNRRPGELFF
TRBJ1-1 TRBV6-5 15 - - TGTGCCAGCAGTTACTCCGACGGGGGGTACACTGAAGCTTTCTTT CASSYSDGGYTEAFF